The T cell receptor beta chain described here comes from a study of type 1 regulatory T cells. Study summary: T-allo10 is a Tr1-enriched, alloantigen-specific CD4 T cell product made in vitro.

CDR3 length: 14 amino acids. The J segment lost 7 bases and the V segment lost 1 base, leaving 2 bases of the junction unmatched. About this clonotype itself: Its target is unknown.

The graft donor-derived T-allo10 cells reportedly recognize host alloantigens, are anergic, and suppress alloantigen-specifically. TCRdb re-derived calls from the reads in MiXCR, one entry per CDR3 protein. The sample has 60,000 to 80,000 distinct CDR3 sequences, around 60% seen once; the top ten hold around 7.6%. The receptor comes from a human donor in good health. Sequenced material: cultured T cells, either the whole culture or a sorted T cell fraction (not recorded which). Stated subset: Tr1-enriched cell product generated in vitro against host alloantigens. J is TRBJ1-4 and V is TRBV12-3 or TRBV12-4, with 8 bases matching TRBD1. DNA of the CDR3: TGTGCCAGCAGTTTAGACAGGGGGACTGAAAAACTGTTTTTT. Its protein product is CASSLDRGTEKLFF.